The T cell receptor beta chain under discussion was sequenced for a study of blood T cell repertoires in COVID-19. Here immunoSEQ multiplex PCR was the method, and the copy in TCRdb shows in-frame clones only, minus some. The data hold about 230,000 clones, with approximately 80% observed a single time. The CDR3 sequence is 15 residues long. CDR1 is MDHEN and CDR2 is SYDVKM in the germline V gene. The germline V and J ends were trimmed by 6 bases and 3 bases, with 16 bases remaining between them. The material sequenced was peripheral blood. The TCR originated in a man aged 40-49 years with acute or convalescent COVID-19. The rearrangement joins TRBV28 to TRBJ2-3, with D perhaps TRBD2 (6 bases). The CDR3 nucleotides read TGTGCCAGCAGATCGGGACTCCCGAATACAGATACGCAGTATTTT. Translation: CASRSGLPNTDTQYF.